The 13 T cell receptor beta chains below were found in one sample sequenced in a study of CD8 T cells in Susac syndrome. After extraction with the RNeasy kit, about 0.45 to 1 ug of the RNA was reverse transcribed using random hexamers. Each CDR3 protein gets one entry after TCRdb re-called the immunoSEQ multiplex PCR reads with MiXCR. The sample comprises tens of thousands of distinct CDR3 sequences, over 75% of which are singletons, and under 0.65% rests with the top ten. Sequencing used CD8+ T cells from PBMCs. The receptors were gathered from a human donor with multiple sclerosis.

The chain joins TRBV5-1 to TRBJ1-1; a weak D match, TRBD1 (5 bases). This CDR3 comprises 15 residues. Trimming shortened V by 3 bases and J by 0 bases, and 12 bases separated the two germline ends. Germline V gene sequence: CDR1 SGHRS, CDR2 YFSETQ. For the CDR3, the DNA is TGCGCCAGCAGCTCATGGGACGGTTTGAACACTGAAGCTTTCTTT. Its translation is CASSSWDGLNTEAFF. Complete variable domain (other parts from reference TRBV5-1 and TRBJ1-1): KAGVTQTPRYLIKTRGQQVTLSCSPISGHRSVSWYQQTPGQGLQFLFEYFSETQRNKGNFPGRFSGRQFSNSRSEMNVSTLELGDSALYLCASSSWDGLNTEAFFGQGTRLTVV.

J is TRBJ1-1 and V is TRBV27, with D tentatively TRBD1 (5 bases). CDR3 length: 14 amino acids. Germline-derived CDR1 and CDR2 are MNHEY and SMNVEV (reference sequence). Trimming took off 6 bases at V and 5 bases at J, with 16 bases between the two ends. In DNA form, the CDR3 reads TGTGCCAGCAGGATGGGGGATGGGGTGACTGAAGCTTTCTTT. This encodes CASRMGDGVTEAFF.

J is TRBJ2-2 and V is TRBV24-1; no reliable D call. V shed 0 bases and J shed 6 bases, with 7 bases lying between them. The CDR3 spans 14 residues. Germline CDR1 KGHDR, CDR2 SFDVKD. CDR3 DNA sequence: TGTGCCACCAGTGATTTGAGAAGGGCCGGGGAGCTGTTTTTT. Translated: CATSDLRRAGELFF.

The J gene is TRBJ2-2, the V gene TRBV28, with TRBD2 matching 12 bases. J gave up 6 bases and V 1 base, and 6 bases lay outside the gene matches. The CDR3 is made up of 17 amino acids. Germline CDR1 is MDHEN and CDR2 is SYDVKM. The CDR3 reads CASSLYSSGRASGELFF. In DNA, the CDR3 is TGTGCCAGCAGTTTATACTCTAGCGGGAGGGCCTCCGGGGAGCTGTTTTTT.

The chain is built from TRBV7-8 and TRBJ2-2, with 7 bases lining up with TRBD1. Germline CDR1 is SGHVS and CDR2 is FQNEAQ. With 3 bases clipped from V and 6 bases from J, the junction kept 16 bases outside the gene matches. The CDR3 spans 18 residues. The CDR3 DNA reads as TGTGCCAGCAGCTTCTACTGGAATTACAGGGGCCCCCCCGGGGAGCTGTTTTTT. Translating gives CASSFYWNYRGPPGELFF.

This chain links TRBV4-1 with TRBJ2-2; 10 positions match TRBD1. The CDR3 totals 15 residues. The V segment lost 4 bases and the J segment 5 bases; nucleotides outside the gene matches: 4. The germline gives CDR1 MGHRA, CDR2 YSYEKL. The CDR3 loop reads CASSPPGQGTGELFF. CDR3 coding DNA: TGCGCCAGCAGCCCTCCGGGACAGGGGACCGGGGAGCTGTTTTTT.

The rearrangement joins TRBV10-1 to TRBJ2-7; TRBD1 matches at 9 bases. The CDR3 spans 14 residues. V lost 2 bases to trimming and J lost 1 base; unmatched junction nucleotides: 0. Germline lookup yields CDR1 WNHNN and CDR2 SYGVQD (reference sequence). The DNA for the CDR3 is TGCGCCAGCAGTGAGGGACAGGGGTCCTACGAGCAGTACTTC. It encodes CASSEGQGSYEQYF.

The chain carries TRBV4-3 and TRBJ2-1, with D possibly matching TRBD1 (5 bases). Germline V lookup: CDR1 LGHNA, CDR2 YSLEER. V was shortened by 1 base and J by 3 bases, with 7 bases between the two germline ends. The CDR3 contains 14 residues. CDR3 in DNA: TGCGCCAGCAGCCAAGTCGACAGCTACAATGAGCAGTTCTTC. Amino acids: CASSQVDSYNEQFF.

This chain links TRBV28 with TRBJ2-7; D not resolved. This CDR3 is 15 amino acids long. Trimming removed 6 bases at V and 2 bases at J, with 17 bases between. Germline V gene data show CDR1 as MDHEN and CDR2 as SYDVKM. This chain's CDR3 is CASSSRRAATYEQYF. CDR3 bases: TGTGCCAGCAGCAGCCGACGGGCGGCTACCTACGAGCAGTACTTC.

The V and J genes are TRBV14 and TRBJ2-1, with 8 bases aligning to TRBD1. From germline, CDR1 is SGHDN and CDR2 FVKESK. Losses at the gene ends were 2 bases for V and 5 bases for J; bases not matched to a gene: 5. This CDR3 has 15 residues. CDR3 sequence reads: CASSQTGTGNNEQFF. The CDR3 DNA follows: TGTGCCAGCAGCCAAACCGGGACAGGCAACAATGAGCAGTTCTTC.

The V and J genes are TRBV12-3 or TRBV12-4 and TRBJ1-1; possibly TRBD1 for D (5 bases). V was cut by 2 bases and J by 5 bases, with 12 bases left in between. The CDR3 has 14 residues. The CDR3 coding sequence is TGTGCCAGCAGTTTACGGGGGTGGCCAACTGAAGCTTTCTTT. Amino acids: CASSLRGWPTEAFF.

This clonotype showed up just once. The chain is built from TRBV12-3 or TRBV12-4 and TRBJ2-7; 9 bases map to TRBD1. The CDR3 totals 16 residues. V gave up 5 bases and J gave up 2 bases; unmatched junction bases: 10. The DNA for the CDR3 is TGTGCCAGCAGTCCCATGGGGACAGGGAAACCCTACGAGCAGTACTTC. This codes for CASSPMGTGKPYEQYF.

The rearrangement links TRBV3-1 to TRBJ2-3; 8 nucleotides line up with TRBD2. Germline V gives CDR1 LGHDT, CDR2 YNNKEL (reference sequence). Germline trimming cut 4 bases from V and 5 bases from J; bases unmatched to any gene: 11. This CDR3 spans 16 amino acids. The CDR3 region has the DNA TGTGCCAGCAGCCCCAGGGACCTAGCGGGCAAAGATACGCAGTATTTT. Translating it yields CASSPRDLAGKDTQYF.